The sample holds one count of the clone carrying this TCR beta chain. This sample was included in a study of CD8 T cells in Susac syndrome. Reverse transcription of about 0.45 to 1 ug RNA was performed with random hexamers. One entry per CDR3 protein, called by TCRdb with MiXCR from the immunoSEQ multiplex PCR reads. The sample consists of about 280,000 distinct CDR3 sequences, around 84% of them appearing once. The V and J ends lost 10 bases and 4 bases respectively, with 17 bases between them. The CDR3 is made up of 14 amino acids. Germline loops: CDR1 LNHDA, CDR2 SQIVND (reference sequence). The chain links TRBV19 to TRBJ2-1, with D tentatively TRBD1 (6 bases). Sequenced sample: CD8+ T cells from PBMCs. This sequence originates from a human donor with multiple sclerosis. The CDR3 is CATLSGDIYNEQFF. DNA for the CDR3: TGTGCCACCCTTTCCGGGGACATTTACAATGAGCAGTTCTTC. Complete variable domain (other parts from reference TRBV19 and TRBJ2-1): DGGITQSPKYLFRKEGQNVTLSCEQNLNHDAMYWYRQDPGQGLRLIYYSQIVNDFQKGDIAEGYSVSREKKESFPLTVTSAQKNPTAFYLCATLSGDIYNEQFFGPGTRLTVL.